This T cell receptor beta chain was identified during a study of blood T cells in healthy people across ages. Study-level findings and limits: Across the age range, TCR beta diversity per million T cells fell in a roughly linear way.

Notes on this clonotype: Its target is unknown.

Germline loops: CDR1 SGHTA, CDR2 FQGNSA. The CDR3 length is 18 residues. V trimming: 4 bases; J trimming: 5 bases; junction bases outside the gene matches: 18. Primed by a sample-barcoded 5' primer and a J-beta primer mix, a second PCR proceeded for 7 to 11 cycles. All cDNA molecules were each tagged by a template-switch adaptor with 12 random nucleotides. Researchers report that each sample yielded at least 3 million CDR3-containing paired-end reads. TCRdb redid the calling of the 5' RACE reads with MiXCR, one entry per CDR3 protein. Of about 760,000 distinct CDR3 sequences in the sample, 45% to 70% were seen once.

Sample: blood. The chain recombines TRBV7-2 with TRBJ1-1, with 8 bases matching TRBD1. The clonotype originates from a man aged 35-49 years in good health. CDR3 nucleotides: TGTGCCAGCAGCTCACCAATCGGACAGGGTAAGATGTGGACTGAAGCTTTCTTT. Translation gives CASSSPIGQGKMWTEAFF.